The 24 T cell receptor beta chains presented below share a single source sample, sequenced in a study of T cells and Merkel cell carcinoma outcomes. Repertoires were generated with immunoSEQ multiplex PCR, while TCRdb's copy carries only in-frame clones and drops some. The sample shows 15,000 to 19,000 clones, about 89% of them seen only once. Sequenced: tumor tissue from Merkel cell carcinoma. The receptors stem from a human donor with Merkel cell carcinoma.

The chain uses TRBV7-9 and TRBJ2-7; possible D gene TRBD1, 6 bases. Trimming took 0 bases from V and 3 from J, leaving 9 bases between them. The CDR3 is 14 residues long. Per germline, CDR1 SEHNR and CDR2 FQNEAQ (reference sequence). The CDR3 protein is CASSLADRYYEQYF. CDR3 nucleotides: TGTGCCAGCAGCTTAGCGGACAGATACTACGAGCAGTACTTC.

The V gene is TRBV7-8, the J gene TRBJ2-4; 9 nucleotides align to TRBD1. The CDR3 sequence is 18 residues long. The V segment lost 5 bases and the J segment 0 bases; nucleotides outside the gene matches: 11. Germline values: CDR1 SGHVS, CDR2 FQNEAQ. The CDR3, as DNA: TGTGCCAGCAGCCGAGGACAGGGGAAAGATCAAGCCAAAAACATTCAGTACTTC. Its translation is CASSRGQGKDQAKNIQYF.

This chain links TRBV13 with TRBJ2-3, with a weak D call TRBD1 (6 bases). The CDR3 sequence is 16 residues long. With 0 bases removed from V and 2 bases from J, the gap between germline ends came to 12 bases. Per the germline V gene, CDR1 is PRHDT and CDR2 is FYEKMQ (reference sequence). The CDR3 bases are TGTGCCAGCAGCTTAGGTACAGGGAGAATCACAGATACGCAGTATTTT. Its translation is CASSLGTGRITDTQYF.

The rearrangement joins TRBV18 to TRBJ2-7; 9 bases agree with TRBD1. CDR3 length: 14 amino acids. V trimming: 4 bases; J trimming: 6 bases; junction bases outside the gene matches: 7. Germline V lookup: CDR1 KGHSH, CDR2 LQKENI. In DNA form, the CDR3 reads TGTGCCAGCTCACTGACCGGGACAGGGAGCGAGCAGTACTTC. It codes for CASSLTGTGSEQYF.

The chain combines TRBV19 with TRBJ2-7; 7 bases align to TRBD1. Germline CDR1 reads LNHDA; CDR2 reads SQIVND (reference sequence). There are 15 residues in the CDR3. With 4 bases clipped from V and 0 bases from J, the junction kept 6 bases outside the gene matches. CDR3 DNA: TGTGCCAGTAGTAGGGACAGCCTGAGCTCCTACGAGCAGTACTTC. This codes for CASSRDSLSSYEQYF.

V and J are TRBV28 and TRBJ1-4; TRBD1 aligns across 8 bases. Per the germline V gene, CDR1 is MDHEN and CDR2 is SYDVKM. V trimming: 5 bases; J trimming: 6 bases; junction bases outside the gene matches: 8. The CDR3 sequence is 15 residues long. CDR3 nucleotide sequence: TGTGCCAGCAGTGCAACAGGGGGGAGGGATGAAAAACTGTTTTTT. Its translation is CASSATGGRDEKLFF.

The chain couples TRBV2 to TRBJ2-5, with TRBD1 identical over 10 bases. The CDR3 runs to 16 residues. Trimming at V came to 7 bases and at J to 5 bases, leaving 13 bases not matched to a gene. Germline assignment: CDR1 SNHLY and CDR2 FYNNEI. CDR3 nucleotide sequence: TGTGCCAGCAAAATCCTAGGGGACAGGGGCAGGGAGACCCAGTACTTC. Amino acid sequence: CASKILGDRGRETQYF.

This clone was detected only a few times. This rearrangement joins TRBV5-5 to TRBJ2-5; D is perhaps TRBD2 (7 bases). Germline V gene data show CDR1 as SGHKS and CDR2 as YYEKEE (reference sequence). CDR3 length: 18 amino acids. V lost 3 bases, J lost 4 bases, and 25 bases lay in between. CDR3 amino acids: CASSWGGRPGQNTETQYF. CDR3 in DNA: TGTGCCAGCAGCTGGGGGGGCCGGCCAGGGCAAAATACAGAGACCCAGTACTTC.

The CDR3 nucleotides read TGTGCCAGCAGCTCGGGACAGCTAGTCTACGAGCAGTACTTC. Its translation: CASSSGQLVYEQYF. The V gene is TRBV13, the J gene TRBJ2-7; TRBD1 matches 7 bases. This CDR3 region has 14 residues. Germline values: CDR1 PRHDT, CDR2 FYEKMQ (reference sequence). Germline trimming cut 4 bases from V and 3 bases from J; bases unmatched to any gene: 6.

The chain carries TRBV5-1 and TRBJ1-4; D perhaps matches TRBD1 (6 bases). Trimming pared 1 base from V and 8 bases from J, leaving 18 bases between. The CDR3 contains 16 residues. In germline, CDR1 is SGHRS, CDR2 YFSETQ. The CDR3 here is CASSLFTRGGGEKLFF. The CDR3 bases are TGCGCCAGCAGCTTGTTCACCAGGGGAGGTGGGGAAAAACTGTTTTTT.

Worth noting for this clone: A read error may produce the germline difference seen at one junction end. The chain joins TRBV7-7 to TRBJ2-1; 8 nucleotides match TRBD1. The CDR3 covers 12 residues. Looked up from germline, CDR1 is SSHAT and CDR2 is FNYEAQ (reference sequence). Written as DNA, the CDR3 is TGTGCTAGCAGCCCAGGACAGGGCAAGCAGTTCTTC. Protein product: CASSPGQGKQFF.

The chain combines TRBV9 with TRBJ1-3; D is unclear. The ends were cut back, 2 bases at V and 0 bases at J, with 9 bases in the middle. Looked up from germline, CDR1 is SGDLS and CDR2 is YYNGEE. This CDR3 is 15 amino acids long. Here the CDR3 reads CASSVEEYSGNTIYF. CDR3 nucleotides: TGTGCCAGCAGCGTGGAGGAGTACTCTGGAAACACCATATATTTT.

The chain has TRBV6-5 and TRBJ1-4; D unclear. There are 11 residues in the CDR3. The germline V and J ends were trimmed by 10 bases and 5 bases, with 8 bases remaining between them. The germline V gene encodes CDR1 MNHEY and CDR2 SVGAGI. Here the CDR3 reads CATGRNEKLFF. The CDR3 bases are TGTGCCACCGGGCGGAATGAAAAACTGTTTTTT.

This clone was counted a single time. The V gene is TRBV28, the J gene TRBJ2-1; D uncertain. The CDR3 spans 16 residues. The germline V gene encodes CDR1 MDHEN and CDR2 SYDVKM. V lost 6 bases, J lost 4 bases, and 19 bases lay in between. Here the CDR3 reads CASSLRFRANYNEQFF. The CDR3 region has the DNA TGTGCCAGCAGCCTCCGTTTTCGAGCAAATTACAATGAGCAGTTCTTC.

V and J are TRBV27 and TRBJ2-5, with 9 bases identical to TRBD1. Losses at the gene ends were 5 bases for V and 4 bases for J; bases not matched to a gene: 8. The CDR3 loop spans 15 amino acids. Looked up from germline, CDR1 is MNHEY and CDR2 is SMNVEV (reference sequence). CDR3 DNA sequence: TGTGCCAGCAGTCCATCGACAGGGGGGGGAGAGACCCAGTACTTC. This codes for CASSPSTGGGETQYF.

The chain recombines TRBV7-3 with TRBJ2-7; the D is unclear. This CDR3 has 13 residues. V lost 2 bases and J 6 bases, leaving 11 bases between the germline ends. Germline V lookup: CDR1 SGHTA, CDR2 FQGTGA. The CDR3 DNA is TGTGCCAGCAGCTTAGCCAGAACGGGCGAGCAGTACTTC. Translation gives CASSLARTGEQYF.

This chain uses TRBV5-5 with TRBJ1-6; D is perhaps TRBD1 (5 bases). The CDR3 spans 15 residues. The germline V gene has CDR1 SGHKS and CDR2 YYEKEE (reference sequence). Trimming cost V 2 bases and J 7 bases, with 13 bases left between them. The CDR3 coding sequence is TGTGCCAGCAGCTTCGGAGAGGACACAAATTCACCCCTCCACTTT. Its protein product is CASSFGEDTNSPLHF.

The chain links TRBV6-5 to TRBJ1-4; the match to TRBD1 covers 7 bases. Trimming cost V 4 bases and J 4 bases; bases outside gene matches: 3. The CDR3 sequence is 14 residues long. Germline CDR1 and CDR2: MNHEY and SVGAGI. CDR3 residues: CASSLGQINEKLFF. The CDR3, as DNA: TGTGCCAGCAGTTTGGGACAGATTAATGAAAAACTGTTTTTT.

This chain links TRBV5-1 with TRBJ1-6, with D uncertain. Germline lookup yields CDR1 SGHRS and CDR2 YFSETQ. This CDR3 comprises 16 residues. Trimming took off 1 base at V and 2 bases at J, with 10 bases between the two ends. CDR3 in DNA: TGCGCCAGCAGCTTGTATGGGTACCCCTATAATTCACCCCTCCACTTT. This encodes CASSLYGYPYNSPLHF.

This clone has only a few counts. The chain has TRBV7-8 and TRBJ2-1, with D tentatively TRBD1 (7 bases). The CDR3 extends over 16 amino acids. Germline CDR1 reads SGHVS; CDR2 reads FQNEAQ. V lost 1 base and J lost 7, with 17 bases in between. The CDR3 coding sequence is TGTGCCAGCAGCTTAGTTGAAGGCAGGGGGGAAAATGAGCAGTTCTTC. Its protein product is CASSLVEGRGENEQFF.

The rearrangement joins TRBV20-1 to TRBJ2-1; D may be TRBD2 (5 bases). The V and J ends lost 6 bases and 9 bases respectively, with 9 bases between them. The CDR3 has 10 amino acids. The germline gives CDR1 DFQATT, CDR2 SNEGSKA (reference sequence). The CDR3 DNA follows: TGCAGTGCCCCCCGGGGTGAGCAGTTCTTC. Translated, it gives CSAPRGEQFF.

The J gene is TRBJ1-4, the V gene TRBV5-5, with D possibly being TRBD1 (5 bases). Germline CDR1 and CDR2: SGHKS and YYEKEE (reference sequence). V dropped 1 base and J dropped 3 bases, with 13 bases sitting between them. This CDR3 has 16 amino acids. CDR3 sequence reads: CASSLHRPTPNEKLFF. The CDR3 DNA follows: TGTGCCAGCAGCTTGCACAGGCCGACGCCTAATGAAAAACTGTTTTTT. The full variable domain, with the rest looked up from reference TRBV5-5 and TRBJ1-4, is DAGVTQSPTHLIKTRGQQVTLRCSPISGHKSVSWYQQVLGQGPQFIFQYYEKEERGRGNFPDRFSARQFPNYSSELNVNALLLGDSALYLCASSLHRPTPNEKLFFGSGTQLSVL.

The chain carries TRBV14 and TRBJ2-7; 8 nucleotides line up with TRBD2. The CDR3 totals 14 residues. Germline values: CDR1 SGHDN, CDR2 FVKESK. Unmatched junction bases numbered 8, after V lost 6 bases and J lost 4 bases. The CDR3 DNA follows: TGTGCCAGCAGTCCTGGACTAGCCGGGTACGAGCAGTACTTC. Protein: CASSPGLAGYEQYF.

On this clone itself: Germline is not matched at one junction end, which may reflect a read error. The sample carries other DNA sequences with the same CDR3. This rearrangement joins TRBV2 to TRBJ1-2; D gene uncertain. The CDR3 spans 15 residues. Germline CDR1 SNHLY, CDR2 FYNNEI. The CDR3 DNA sequence: TGTGCCAGCAGTGAAGACCGGGGAGCGGGCTATGGCTACACCTTT. This encodes CASSEDRGAGYGYTF.